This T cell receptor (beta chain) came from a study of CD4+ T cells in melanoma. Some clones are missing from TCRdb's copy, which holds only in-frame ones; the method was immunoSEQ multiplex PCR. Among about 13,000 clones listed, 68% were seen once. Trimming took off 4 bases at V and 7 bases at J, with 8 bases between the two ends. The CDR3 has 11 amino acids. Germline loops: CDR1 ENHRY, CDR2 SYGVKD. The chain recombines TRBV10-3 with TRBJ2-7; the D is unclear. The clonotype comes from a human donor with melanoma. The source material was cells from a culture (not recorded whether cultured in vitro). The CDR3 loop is CAISGWKEQYF. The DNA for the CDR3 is TGTGCCATCAGTGGCTGGAAGGAGCAGTACTTC.